This paragraph reports one T cell receptor (beta chain). Which antigen it targets is not known. No base quality information exists; no much larger clone differs at one position. These data come from a study of cytomegalovirus exposure and HLA in healthy donors (dated by TCRdb to about 2017). A note on the overall study: According to an earlier analysis of several hundred of the donors, some 170 million T cells yielded approximately 120 million unique TCR beta sequences and around 300 Gb of sequence data. Roughly 310 gigabases of sequencing data and approximately 85 million unique TCR sequences were included in an early release covering about 620 HLA-typed donors. The genetic ancestry cluster associated with self-reported Caucasian donors included over 65% of the 300 to 450 genotyped donors. The aim of the study was to test whether cataloging public T cell receptors could identify signatures of past pathogen exposure. The T cell repertoires of 666 subjects were profiled by immunosequencing and related to cytomegalovirus serostatus. A separate validation cohort of 100 to 150 different subjects was used in addition to the roughly 620-subject first cohort. To predict cytomegalovirus infection status, the study brought together high-throughput TCR immunosequencing, statistical association of individual TCRs with disease status, and machine learning. To study patterns of TCR occurrence, a later analysis re-analyzed previously published TCR beta repertoires from 666 donors and added high-resolution HLA genotyping. In the later analysis, no new phenotypic data were used to find candidate immune exposures; instead, reliance was placed on TCR beta sequences and their occurrence across donors. In an earlier analysis of over 550 of the donors, high-throughput TCR beta sequencing was used to judge whether each TCR beta V gene segment behaved as functional or pseudogenic. Alongside the repertoire data, information on donor age, sex, ethnicity and CMV serostatus was compiled. Genome-wide SNP genotypes for about 55% of the roughly 670 donors were used in a later genetic analysis, which treated that subset as a discovery cohort. All discovery cohort repertoires had been generated on a single sequencing platform. Both class I and class II loci were covered by HLA typing, at four-digit resolution. Typing coverage differed by locus: A, B, C, DRB1 and DQB1 were typed in roughly 620-630 donors, DQA1 in 522, DPA1 in 606, and DPB1 in just under 490. About five DR-DQ haplotypes were handled as single units for association and clustering, since linkage in the cohort was strong. On average, 235,054 unique TCR beta nucleotide sequences were sequenced per donor among about 400 genotyped donors of the cohort, with roughly 19% of those sequences being non-productive. Overall study results and their limits: Because the 87-base-pair reads could not distinguish some IMGT-functional V segments, including TRBV6-2 and TRBV6-3, those segments were excluded. In the study, roughly 160 TCR beta chains were listed as associated with cytomegalovirus. Compared with equally common non-associated chains, HLA-associated TCR beta chains in a later analysis were more clonally expanded and had lower generation probabilities. At a false discovery rate of 0.05, a later analysis linked about 16,000 TCR beta sequences to specific HLA alleles. A later genetic analysis reported fewer N-insertions in productive TCRs among donors in an Asian-associated ancestry cluster than the roughly 620-donor mean. Correlated functional status among segregating V segments might be attributable to linkage disequilibrium, but an unknown experimental factor could not be ruled out. In this cohort, only TCR beta chains were sequenced, and detectable features were limited by the absence of alpha or paired-chain data. In a later analysis, most CMV-associated TCR beta chains were found to appear HLA-restricted, with HLA associations seemingly driven largely by CMV exposure. Most TCR sequences were seen in very few donors, while some public TCRs were found in many individuals. When HLA alleles, especially DR and DQ, strongly co-occurred, attributing TCR associations to individual alleles was difficult. A further reported finding was that TCR beta sequences accurately predicted the HLA-A and HLA-B alleles for most subjects in the first cohort. An earlier analysis of 587 of the donors showed that most TCR beta V segments appeared in productive rearrangements either about 90% or about 30% of the time, which broadly matched IMGT annotations. For the cohort, immune exposure information was limited to CMV serostatus. In vitro tests confirmed that three of the cytomegalovirus-associated TCR beta chains recognize cytomegalovirus antigens. The earlier analysis of approximately 540 of the donors excluded some 15 rarely observed V segments, including chromosome 9 orphons, because counts were too low. According to a later analysis, TCR association rates differed among HLA loci, with DRB1 alleles showing the most associated TCRs and HLA-C alleles showing the fewest. Sequencing depth was assumed to be roughly uniform across donors in the presence/absence analyses, though that assumption may not hold. A cluster of highly shared sequence variants was judged likely to be a technical artifact of the sequencing pipeline. The authors suggested that the approach could potentially be generalized to other disease states and immunological phenotypes. According to a later analysis, parvovirus B19, influenza, CMV and Epstein-Barr virus appeared linked to several top co-occurrence clusters. In both the original and validation cohorts, the classifier was reported to diagnose cytomegalovirus status with high specificity and sensitivity. A later genetic analysis associated a missense DCLRE1C variant with V-gene and J-gene trimming of TCR beta chains, and an independent cohort replicated the association. Because HLA typing was missing for some donors at each locus, association tests included only the typed subset.

Library preparation employed the immunoSEQ multiplex PCR assay. For the multiplex PCR, a mixture combining 60 forward primers for TCR Vbeta segments and 13 reverse primers for TCR Jbeta segments was used. A multiplex PCR assay on genomic DNA amplified the CDR3 region of rearranged TCR beta genes. On the Illumina HiSeq System, the amplified TCR beta libraries were sequenced as 87-base-pair reads. Under the source paper's analysis protocol: A later analysis tallied tens of millions of unique TCR beta chains across the 610 or so repertoires, and around 12 million of those chains were shared by two or more donors. To remove PCR and sequencing errors, raw reads were error-corrected and collapsed into unique sequences using a nearest-neighbor algorithm that merged closely related sequences. CDR3 sequences were aligned to IMGT reference sequences to assign V, D and J gene segments. For a sequence to be retained, a match of at least six nucleotides to both a V gene segment and a J gene segment was required. A rearrangement was called productive if the CDR3 had no stop codons and remained in frame with V and J, and every other rearrangement was called non-productive. Following IMGT convention, CDR3 was defined as the stretch from the second conserved V-encoded cysteine to the conserved J-encoded phenylalanine. In an earlier analysis of 500 to 650 of the donors, sequences lacking an unambiguous match to a single V gene segment were excluded. In an earlier analysis of 587 of the donors, V segments were called functional above 56.7% productive rearrangements and were called segregating when the between-donor standard deviation exceeded 5%. A statistical classification framework was developed to diagnose cytomegalovirus status using the catalog of TCR beta chain sequences. In a later analysis, TCR nucleotide sequences were compared against IMGT/GENE-DB human TR gene sequences so that V and J genes could be assigned. A later analysis assigned CDR3 sequences and most-parsimonious VDJ recombination scenarios with the TCRdist pipeline. A later analysis defined each TCR beta chain by its CDR3 amino acid sequence plus V-gene family, and excluded reads lacking a unique V-gene family. In a later analysis, nearly 600 highly shared, low-generation-probability nucleotide sequences were removed to address suspected cross-contamination and a sequencing artifact. In a later analysis, a clonal expansion index was calculated for each public chain from normalized within-repertoire ranks of inferred template counts. A later analysis computed generation probabilities with a VDJ recombination model fitted to out-of-frame rearrangements, and checked the results against IGoR. In a later analysis, hypergeometric tests were used to score TCR-TCR, TCR-HLA and TCR-CMV co-occurrence, with a repertoire-size bias correction applied to TCR pairs. A later analysis estimated false discovery rates by permuting HLA or CMV assignments 20 times. A later analysis grouped co-occurring TCRs with DBSCAN, adding TCRdist sequence similarity when clustering within HLA-allele-positive subsets. Co-occurrence clustering excluded repertoires with fewer than 30,000 or more than 120,000 public chains, plus five with anomalous nucleotide sharing. TCRdb obtained this table from immuneACCESS and retained in-frame rearrangements with V and J assigned. These tables miss some clones; where compared with another copy, unresolved V genes account for less than half of the shortfall, and the remainder is unexplained. V, J and clone size reflect that table, while D and trimming were determined from the DNA. Present in this sample are 100,000 or so clones, 60% to 85% of which were seen just once. The ten largest account for over 6.5% of the sample.

The cohort was made up of about 610 healthy bone marrow donors. All cohort members were sampled while nominally healthy, although unrecorded immune exposures were likely present. The donor tested CMV seropositive, placing the donor among the 289 seropositive members of the cohort. Each donor provided a peripheral blood sample, and peripheral blood mononuclear cells were used for TCR beta sequencing. The Qiagen DNeasy Blood Extraction Kit was used to extract genomic DNA from the blood cell samples. CDR1 SGHVS and CDR2 FQNEAQ are derived from the germline V gene. The CDR3 runs 16 amino acids, cysteine and phenylalanine included. Left in the record is the CDR3 DNA by itself, 48 bases read in frame from the first base. At the junction V is shortened by 3 bases and J by 4 bases; bases outside the gene matches: 11.

Recombination linked TRBV7-8 to TRBJ1-1; TRBD1 agrees with 7 junctional bases. The TCR originated in a woman aged 40-49 years in good health and CMV-seropositive. Sequencing used PBMCs. The nucleotides are TGTGCCAGCAGCTTCTCCTCCGCGGGACAGCGCACTGAAGCTTTCTTT. Its protein reads: CASSFSSAGQRTEAFF.